The 22 T cell receptor beta chains presented below share a single source sample, sequenced in a study of CD8 T cells in ankylosing spondylitis. Study-wide findings and caveats: Typical of ankylosing spondylitis blood, it appeared, was a TCR beta motif of roughly eight highly homologous variants.

The antigens for these receptors are not known. In TCRdb, the 5' RACE reads were re-called with MiXCR into one record per CDR3 protein. The data contain tens of thousands of distinct CDR3 sequences, approximately 9.6% of them singletons. Sequences were obtained from blood, either unsorted or a sorted T cell fraction (not recorded which). The receptors were sampled from a male donor with ankylosing spondylitis.

Many counts were recorded for this clonotype. This chain links TRBV12-3 or TRBV12-4 with TRBJ2-5; TRBD2 matches at 7 bases. The CDR3 has 13 amino acids. The trim removed 9 bases at V and 1 base at J, leaving 5 bases unmatched. Here the CDR3 DNA reads TGTGCCAGTAATGGGGGGGTCCAAGAGACCCAGTACTTC. Translating it yields CASNGGVQETQYF.

The chain carries TRBV6-2 or TRBV6-3 and TRBJ2-7; 13 bases are shared with TRBD2. CDR3 length: 14 amino acids. Germline assignment: CDR1 MNHEY and CDR2 SVGEGT. Germline trimming cut 6 bases from V and 5 bases from J; bases unmatched to any gene: 4. CDR3 nucleotide sequence: TGTGCCAGCAGACTAGCGGGAGGGCTAGACGAGCAGTACGTC. It yields the protein CASRLAGGLDEQYV.

This clonotype showed up just a few times. V and J are TRBV9 and TRBJ2-7; 7 bases align to TRBD2. V shed 0 bases and J 0 bases; nucleotides not matched to a gene: 3. Looked up from germline, CDR1 is SGDLS and CDR2 is YYNGEE. The CDR3 has 15 residues. This chain's CDR3 is CASSVAGGSSYEQYF. The CDR3 coding sequence is TGTGCCAGCAGCGTAGCGGGAGGCAGCTCCTACGAGCAGTACTTC.

DNA for the CDR3: TGTGCCAGTAGTACTTCCGACAGCTACGAGCAGTACTTC. Protein: CASSTSDSYEQYF. The chain recombines TRBV19 with TRBJ2-7; tentative D call: TRBD1 (5 bases). Between the trimmed V and J ends, which lost 4 bases and 3 bases, there was a span of 10 bases. CDR3 length: 13 residues. From germline, CDR1 is LNHDA and CDR2 SQIVND (reference sequence).

The genes are TRBV2 and TRBJ1-2, with 7 bases aligning to TRBD1. The CDR3 runs 16 residues. The germline V gene has CDR1 SNHLY and CDR2 FYNNEI. J was trimmed by 4 bases and V by 6 bases; bases with no gene match: 14. DNA of the CDR3: TGTGCCAGCAGGGGCGGACAGGCGGGTGCTCTCTATGGCTACACCTTC. Amino acid sequence: CASRGGQAGALYGYTF.

V and J are TRBV29-1 and TRBJ1-2; the D gene is possibly TRBD1 (6 bases). The ends were cut back, 4 bases at V and 3 bases at J, with 18 bases in the middle. Germline CDR1 reads SQVTM; CDR2 reads ANQGSEA. This CDR3 region has 15 residues. The CDR3 nucleotides are TGCAGCGTTGGGCTTAACAGGGTAGTCGACTATGGCTACACCTTC. Translated: CSVGLNRVVDYGYTF.

The chain has TRBV27 and TRBJ2-1, with D perhaps assigned TRBD1 or TRBD2 (8 bases each). V dropped 3 bases and J dropped 3 bases, with 24 bases sitting between them. This CDR3 is built from 19 residues. Germline CDR1 is MNHEY and CDR2 is SMNVEV (reference sequence). CDR3 bases: TGTGCCAGCAGTTTTCAGGGGGCCAAGCGGGAGCTTGTCTACAATGAGCAGTTCTTC. It translates to CASSFQGAKRELVYNEQFF.

The J gene is TRBJ2-3, the V gene TRBV7-2, with a possible D match to TRBD2 (5 bases). Germline CDR1 reads SGHTA; CDR2 reads FQGNSA. This CDR3 comprises 16 residues. V dropped 2 bases and J dropped 6 bases, with 18 bases sitting between them. The CDR3 DNA reads TGTGCCAGCAGCTTATTCATCGGACTTATACTGGATACGCAGTATTTT. Translated, it gives CASSLFIGLILDTQYF.

This clonotype has a count of ten or more. The rearrangement uses TRBV20-1 and TRBJ2-1; D uncertain. The CDR3 consists of 14 residues. The germline V gene has CDR1 DFQATT and CDR2 SNEGSKA (reference sequence). With 3 bases removed from V and 1 base from J, the gap between germline ends came to 10 bases. This CDR3 reads CSARNLESYNEQFF. DNA of the CDR3: TGCAGTGCTAGGAACTTAGAATCCTACAATGAGCAGTTCTTC.

This clonotype was counted ten times or more. The chain is built from TRBV19 and TRBJ2-5; no firm D call. V lost 4 bases and J lost 4, with 7 bases in between. Germline assignment: CDR1 LNHDA and CDR2 SQIVND (reference sequence). This CDR3 is 12 amino acids long. The CDR3 bases are TGTGCCAGTAGTAAGACTGGAGAGACCCAGTACTTC. This sequence encodes CASSKTGETQYF.

In its sample, this clonotype was seen a few times. The chain employs TRBV7-9 and TRBJ2-7; TRBD2 matches 13 bases. Germline loops: CDR1 SEHNR, CDR2 FQNEAQ (reference sequence). The junction had 7 bases not matched to a gene; V was cut back by 5 bases and J by 3 bases. CDR3 length equals 16 residues. CDR3 residues: CASSPRTSGGFYEQYF. CDR3 coding DNA: TGTGCCAGCAGCCCAAGGACTAGCGGGGGCTTCTACGAGCAGTACTTC.

This clonotype was seen more than once but under ten times. V gene TRBV7-9 combines with J gene TRBJ1-6, with a tentative D call TRBD1 (6 bases). This CDR3 has 16 residues. The germline CDR1 and CDR2 sequences are SEHNR and FQNEAQ (reference sequence). Trimming shortened V by 5 bases and J by 8 bases, and 19 bases separated the two germline ends. The CDR3 region is CASSLWTARGDSPLHF. CDR3 bases: TGTGCCAGCAGCCTGTGGACAGCTCGGGGGGATTCACCCCTCCACTTT.

This clonotype was counted ten times or more. The rearrangement links TRBV4-2 to TRBJ1-2; unclear D gene. The length of the CDR3 is 13 residues. Germline-derived CDR1 and CDR2 are LGHNA and YNFKEQ. V lost 4 bases and J lost 2, with 8 bases in between. The DNA for the CDR3 is TGTGCCAGCAGCCCGTTCCGGAACTATGGCTACACCTTC. Its protein product is CASSPFRNYGYTF.

This clonotype was counted ten times or more. The chain combines TRBV4-1 with TRBJ2-3; D is possibly TRBD2 (6 bases). CDR1 and CDR2 (germline): MGHRA, YSYEKL. The germline V and J ends were trimmed by 2 bases and 5 bases, with 14 bases remaining between them. This CDR3 is 15 amino acids long. The CDR3 loop is CASSQRPGLIDTQYF. CDR3 DNA sequence: TGCGCCAGCAGCCAACGTCCGGGACTCATAGATACGCAGTATTTT.

This chain links TRBV3-1 with TRBJ1-3, with D hard to call. The CDR3 totals 13 residues. Trimming removed 5 bases from V and 3 bases from J, with 8 bases in between. Per germline, CDR1 LGHDT and CDR2 YNNKEL (reference sequence). For the CDR3, the DNA is TGTGCCAGCAGCTTTGACGGTGGAAACACCATATATTTT. This sequence encodes CASSFDGGNTIYF.

The chain links TRBV20-1 to TRBJ1-5, with D possibly matching TRBD1 (5 bases). Germline V gene lookup returns CDR1 DFQATT and CDR2 SNEGSKA (reference sequence). This CDR3 has 15 residues. Trimming left V 2 bases short and J 0 bases short, with 11 bases between. CDR3 in amino acids: CSARMGVISNQPQHF. The CDR3 coding sequence is TGCAGTGCTAGAATGGGGGTTATTAGCAATCAGCCCCAGCATTTT.

In this sample, this clonotype turned up many times. V usage is TRBV6-5 and J usage is TRBJ2-2, with D uncertain. Germline loops: CDR1 MNHEY, CDR2 SVGAGI. V lost 2 bases to trimming and J lost 4 bases, with 8 bases between them. The CDR3 totals 14 residues. The CDR3 is CASSYDSGTGELFF. DNA for the CDR3: TGTGCCAGCAGTTACGACTCGGGCACCGGGGAGCTGTTTTTT.

The gene calls are TRBV5-6 and TRBJ2-5; D remains ambiguous. The CDR3 extends over 14 amino acids. CDR1 and CDR2 (germline): SGHDT, YYEEEE. Trimming took off 3 bases at V and 2 bases at J, with 11 bases between the two ends. The CDR3 loop is CASSYAVDQETQYF. DNA for the CDR3: TGTGCCAGCAGCTACGCGGTCGATCAAGAGACCCAGTACTTC.

Ten or more counts support this clonotype. The chain has TRBV5-6 and TRBJ2-1; 8 bases line up with TRBD2. The CDR3 consists of 15 residues. V lost 1 base and J lost 3; bases outside the gene matches: 3. Germline lookup yields CDR1 SGHDT and CDR2 YYEEEE. CDR3 nucleotides: TGTGCCAGCAGCTTGCGGGAGGGCCTCTACAATGAGCAGTTCTTC. Encoded protein: CASSLREGLYNEQFF.

The chain carries TRBV2 and TRBJ2-1; D is perhaps TRBD1 (5 bases). Germline lookup yields CDR1 SNHLY and CDR2 FYNNEI. This CDR3 is 14 amino acids long. Trimming took 7 bases from V and 6 from J, leaving 16 bases between them. The CDR3 here is CASKGYRTTNEQFF. As DNA, the CDR3 is TGTGCCAGCAAAGGGTACCGGACAACCAATGAGCAGTTCTTC.

The chain is built from TRBV7-8 and TRBJ2-7; TRBD1 might be the D (6 bases). The V end was cut by 5 bases, the J end by 1 base, with 9 bases between. Germline CDR1 is SGHVS and CDR2 is FQNEAQ. The CDR3 spans 13 residues. The CDR3 spells CASSVGQSYEQYV. In DNA form, the CDR3 reads TGTGCCAGCAGCGTAGGACAGTCCTACGAGCAGTACGTC.

This clonotype came up many times. V gene TRBV29-1 combines with J gene TRBJ2-5; 9 nucleotides line up with TRBD1. V was pared by 0 bases and J by 5 bases, with 7 bases of the junction left unmatched. This CDR3 region has 15 residues. Germline V lookup: CDR1 SQVTM, CDR2 ANQGSEA. The CDR3 nucleotides are TGCAGCGTTGAAGATCCCTCGGGGACAGGGGAGACCCAGTACTTC. It is translated as CSVEDPSGTGETQYF.